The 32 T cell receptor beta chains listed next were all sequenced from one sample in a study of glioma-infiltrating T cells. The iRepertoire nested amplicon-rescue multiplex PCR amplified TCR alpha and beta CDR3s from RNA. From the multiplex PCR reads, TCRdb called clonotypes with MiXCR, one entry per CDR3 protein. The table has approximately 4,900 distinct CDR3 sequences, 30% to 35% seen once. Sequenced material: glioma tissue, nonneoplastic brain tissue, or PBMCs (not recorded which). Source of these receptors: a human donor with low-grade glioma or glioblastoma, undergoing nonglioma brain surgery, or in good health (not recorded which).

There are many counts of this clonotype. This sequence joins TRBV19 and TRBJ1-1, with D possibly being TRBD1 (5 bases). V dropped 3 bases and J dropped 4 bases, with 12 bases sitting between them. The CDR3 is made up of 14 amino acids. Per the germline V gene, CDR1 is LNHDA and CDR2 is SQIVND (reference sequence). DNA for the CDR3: TGTGCCAGTAGTATCGGCCCAGGGCGCACTGAAGCTTTCTTT. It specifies CASSIGPGRTEAFF.

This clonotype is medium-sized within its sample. The DNA for the CDR3 is TGTGCCAGCAGGGACCCTTTAGCGGGAAGCTCCTACAATGAGCAGTTCTTC. This translates into CASRDPLAGSSYNEQFF. The gene calls are TRBV2 and TRBJ2-1; 8 bases are shared with TRBD2. The trim removed 6 bases at V and 0 bases at J, leaving 10 bases unmatched. Germline V CDR1 and CDR2: SNHLY, FYNNEI. This CDR3 is 17 amino acids long.

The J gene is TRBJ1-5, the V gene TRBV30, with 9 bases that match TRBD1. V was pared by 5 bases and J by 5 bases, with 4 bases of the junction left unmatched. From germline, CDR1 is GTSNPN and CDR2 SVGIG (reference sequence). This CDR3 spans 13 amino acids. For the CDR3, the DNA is TGTGCCTGGGGGGACAGGGCGGATCAGCCCCAGCATTTT. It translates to CAWGDRADQPQHF.

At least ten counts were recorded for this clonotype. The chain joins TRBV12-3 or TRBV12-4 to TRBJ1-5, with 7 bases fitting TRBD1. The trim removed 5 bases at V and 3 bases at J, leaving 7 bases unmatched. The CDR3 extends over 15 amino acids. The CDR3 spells CASSAGTDNNQPQHF. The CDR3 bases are TGTGCCAGCAGTGCCGGGACAGATAACAATCAGCCCCAGCATTTT.

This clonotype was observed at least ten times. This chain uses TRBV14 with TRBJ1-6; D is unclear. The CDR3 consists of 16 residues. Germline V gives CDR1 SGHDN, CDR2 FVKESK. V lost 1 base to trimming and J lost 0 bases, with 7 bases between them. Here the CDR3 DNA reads TGTGCCAGCAGCCAAGGCTTCAGCTCCTATAATTCACCCCTCCACTTT. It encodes CASSQGFSSYNSPLHF.

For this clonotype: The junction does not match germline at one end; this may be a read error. CDR3 in DNA: TGCGTCAGCAGCTTGGTGGGAAGCTTAACTGAAGCTTTCTTT. This translates into CVSSLVGSLTEAFF. J is TRBJ1-1 and V is TRBV5-1, with D unclear. The germline gives CDR1 SGHRS, CDR2 YFSETQ. This CDR3 region has 14 residues.

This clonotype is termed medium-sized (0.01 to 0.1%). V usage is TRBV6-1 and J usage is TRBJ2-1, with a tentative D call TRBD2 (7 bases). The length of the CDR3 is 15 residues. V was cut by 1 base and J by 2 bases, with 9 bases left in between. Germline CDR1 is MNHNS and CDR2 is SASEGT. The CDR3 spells CASSEEGGAYNEQFF. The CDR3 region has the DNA TGTGCCAGCAGTGAAGAGGGGGGGGCCTACAATGAGCAGTTCTTC.

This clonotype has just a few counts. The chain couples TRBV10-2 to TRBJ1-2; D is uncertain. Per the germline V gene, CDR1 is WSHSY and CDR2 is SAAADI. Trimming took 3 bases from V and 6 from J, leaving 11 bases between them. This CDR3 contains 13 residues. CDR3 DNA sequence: TGCGCCAGCAGTGAAGATCAAAGGGATGGCTACACCTTC. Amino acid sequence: CASSEDQRDGYTF.

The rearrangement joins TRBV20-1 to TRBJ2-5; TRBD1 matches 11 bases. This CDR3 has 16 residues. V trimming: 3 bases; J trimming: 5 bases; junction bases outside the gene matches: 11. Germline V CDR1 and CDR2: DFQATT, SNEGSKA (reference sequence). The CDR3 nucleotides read TGCAGTGCTAGGGGAAGGACAGGGGGCGGTCGCGAGACCCAGTACTTC. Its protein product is CSARGRTGGGRETQYF.

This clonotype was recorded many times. The DNA for the CDR3 is TGTGCCAGCTCACCACCGAATCCCAGGGGGAGTCTATACGAGCAGTACGTC. Translating gives CASSPPNPRGSLYEQYV. The rearrangement uses TRBV18 and TRBJ2-7, with 7 bases fitting TRBD1. Germline CDR1 reads KGHSH; CDR2 reads LQKENI. With 0 bases clipped from V and 4 bases from J, the junction kept 12 bases outside the gene matches. The CDR3 spans 17 residues.

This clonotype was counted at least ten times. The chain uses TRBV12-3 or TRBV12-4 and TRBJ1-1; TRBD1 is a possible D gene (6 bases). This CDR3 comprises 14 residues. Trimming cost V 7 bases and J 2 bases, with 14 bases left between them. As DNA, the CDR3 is TGTGCCAGCACCCCAAGGGGGTACAACACTGAAGCTTTCTTT. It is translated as CASTPRGYNTEAFF.

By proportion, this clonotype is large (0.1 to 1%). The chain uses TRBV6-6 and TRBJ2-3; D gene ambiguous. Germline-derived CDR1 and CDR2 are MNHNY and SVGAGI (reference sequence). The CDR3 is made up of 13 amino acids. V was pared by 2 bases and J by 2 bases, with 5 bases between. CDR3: CASSYGPTDTQYF. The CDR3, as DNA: TGTGCCAGCAGTTACGGACCCACAGATACGCAGTATTTT.

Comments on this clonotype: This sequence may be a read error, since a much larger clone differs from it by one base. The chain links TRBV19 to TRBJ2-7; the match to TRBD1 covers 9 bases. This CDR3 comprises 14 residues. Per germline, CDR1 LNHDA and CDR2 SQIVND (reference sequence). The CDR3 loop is CASSLRQGGYERYF. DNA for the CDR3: TGTGCCAGTAGTCTGAGACAGGGGGGCTACGAGCGGTACTTC.

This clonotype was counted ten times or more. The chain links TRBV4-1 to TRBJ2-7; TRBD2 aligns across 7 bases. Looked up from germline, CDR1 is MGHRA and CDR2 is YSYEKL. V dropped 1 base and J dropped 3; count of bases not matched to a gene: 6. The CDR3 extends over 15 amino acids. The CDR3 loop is CASSQGAGEGYEQYV. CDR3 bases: TGCGCCAGCAGCCAAGGGGCGGGGGAAGGCTACGAGCAGTACGTC.

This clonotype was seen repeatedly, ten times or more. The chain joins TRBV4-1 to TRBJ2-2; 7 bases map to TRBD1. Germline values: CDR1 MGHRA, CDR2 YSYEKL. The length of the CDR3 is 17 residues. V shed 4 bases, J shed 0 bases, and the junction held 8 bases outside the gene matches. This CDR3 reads CASSREPQGANTGELFF. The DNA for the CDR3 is TGCGCCAGCAGCCGAGAGCCTCAGGGGGCGAACACCGGGGAGCTGTTTTTT.

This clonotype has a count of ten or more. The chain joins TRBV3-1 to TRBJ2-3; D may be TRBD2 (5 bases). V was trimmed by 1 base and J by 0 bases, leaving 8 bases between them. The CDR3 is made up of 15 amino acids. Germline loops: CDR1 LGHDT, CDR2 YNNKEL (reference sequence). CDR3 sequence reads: CASSQGGSSTDTQYF. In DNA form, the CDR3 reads TGTGCCAGCAGCCAAGGCGGGTCTAGCACAGATACGCAGTATTTT.

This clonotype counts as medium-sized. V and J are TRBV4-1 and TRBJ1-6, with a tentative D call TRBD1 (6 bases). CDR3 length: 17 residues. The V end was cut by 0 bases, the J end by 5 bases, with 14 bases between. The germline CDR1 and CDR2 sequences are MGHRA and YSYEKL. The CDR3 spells CASSQDPQGIDNSPLHF. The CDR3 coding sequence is TGCGCCAGCAGCCAAGATCCCCAGGGGATCGATAATTCACCCCTCCACTTT.

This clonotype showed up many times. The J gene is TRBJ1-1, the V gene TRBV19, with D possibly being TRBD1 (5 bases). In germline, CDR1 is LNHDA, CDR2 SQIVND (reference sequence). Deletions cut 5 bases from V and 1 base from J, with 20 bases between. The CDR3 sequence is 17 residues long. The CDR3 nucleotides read TGTGCCAGTAGTCAGGGCGGGGACTCTACGGCGAACACTGAAGCTTTCTTT. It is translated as CASSQGGDSTANTEAFF.

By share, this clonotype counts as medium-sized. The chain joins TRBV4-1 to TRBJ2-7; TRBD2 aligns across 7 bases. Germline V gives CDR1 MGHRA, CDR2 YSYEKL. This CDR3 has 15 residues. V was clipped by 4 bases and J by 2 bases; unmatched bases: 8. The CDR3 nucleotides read TGCGCCAGCAGCCCGGTATGGGGGGGAACCTACGAGCAGTACGTC. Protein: CASSPVWGGTYEQYV.

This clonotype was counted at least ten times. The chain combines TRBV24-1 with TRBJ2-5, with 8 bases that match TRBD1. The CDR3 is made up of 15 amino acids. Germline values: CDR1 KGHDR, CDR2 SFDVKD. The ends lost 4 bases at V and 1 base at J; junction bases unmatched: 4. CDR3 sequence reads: CATSDSTGGQETQYF. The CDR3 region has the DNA TGTGCCACCAGTGACTCCACAGGGGGCCAAGAGACCCAGTACTTC.

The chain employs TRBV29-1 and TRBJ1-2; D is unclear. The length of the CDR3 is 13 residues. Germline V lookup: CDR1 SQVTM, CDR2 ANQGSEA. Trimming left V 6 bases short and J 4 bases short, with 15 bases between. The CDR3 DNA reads TGCAGCGTCGTCGACACAAGCATCTATGGCTACACCTTC. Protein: CSVVDTSIYGYTF.

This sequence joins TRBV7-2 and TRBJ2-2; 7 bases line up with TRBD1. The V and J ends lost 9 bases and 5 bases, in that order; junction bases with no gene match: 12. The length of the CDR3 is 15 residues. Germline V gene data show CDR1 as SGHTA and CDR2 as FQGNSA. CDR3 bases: TGTGCCAGAAGCCTATTTGAGGGGGCAACCGGGGAGCTGTTTTTT. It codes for CARSLFEGATGELFF.

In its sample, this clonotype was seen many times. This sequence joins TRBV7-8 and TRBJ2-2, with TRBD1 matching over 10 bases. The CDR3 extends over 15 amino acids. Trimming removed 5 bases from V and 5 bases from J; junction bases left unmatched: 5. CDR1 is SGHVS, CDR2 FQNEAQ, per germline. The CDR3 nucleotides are TGTGCCAGCAGCCTGACAGGGGGCCGGACCGGGGAGCTGTTTTTT. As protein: CASSLTGGRTGELFF.

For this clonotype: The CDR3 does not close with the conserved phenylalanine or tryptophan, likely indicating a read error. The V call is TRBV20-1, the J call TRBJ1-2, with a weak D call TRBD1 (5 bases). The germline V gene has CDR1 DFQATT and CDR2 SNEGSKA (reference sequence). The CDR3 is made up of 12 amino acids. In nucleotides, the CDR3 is TGCAGTGCTAGGGGGGGAATCTATGGATACACCTTA. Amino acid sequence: CSARGGIYGYTL.

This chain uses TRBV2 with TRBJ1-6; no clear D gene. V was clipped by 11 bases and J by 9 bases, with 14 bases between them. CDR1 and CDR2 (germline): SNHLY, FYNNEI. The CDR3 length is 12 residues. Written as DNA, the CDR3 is TGTGCCGGCCGGGCCAAAGGTTCACCCCTCCACTTT. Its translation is CAGRAKGSPLHF. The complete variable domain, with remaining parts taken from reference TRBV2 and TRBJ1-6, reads EPEVTQTPSHQVTQMGQEVILRCVPISNHLYFYWYRQILGQKVEFLVSFYNNEISEKSEIFDDQFSVERPDGSNFTLKIRSTKLEDSAMYFCAGRAKGSPLHFGNGTRLTVT.

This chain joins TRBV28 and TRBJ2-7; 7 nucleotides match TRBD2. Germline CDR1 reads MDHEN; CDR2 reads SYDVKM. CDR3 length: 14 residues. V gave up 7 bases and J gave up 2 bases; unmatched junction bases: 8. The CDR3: CASNLIAGAYEQYF. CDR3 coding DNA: TGTGCCAGCAACCTTATAGCGGGCGCCTACGAGCAGTACTTC.

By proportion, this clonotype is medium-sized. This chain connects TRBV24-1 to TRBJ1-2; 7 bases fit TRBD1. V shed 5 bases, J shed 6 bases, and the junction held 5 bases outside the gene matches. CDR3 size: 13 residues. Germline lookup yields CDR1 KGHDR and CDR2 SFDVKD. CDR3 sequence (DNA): TGTGCCACCAGTGCAGGACAGGTCCATGGCTACACCTTC. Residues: CATSAGQVHGYTF.

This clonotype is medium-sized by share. The CDR3 sequence is CASSRTAYNEQFF. DNA of the CDR3: TGCGCCAGCAGCCGGACAGCCTACAATGAGCAGTTCTTC. The chain links TRBV4-1 to TRBJ2-1, with a tentative D call TRBD1 (6 bases). The V end lost 4 bases, the J end lost 2 bases, and 6 bases lay between the germline ends. CDR1 and CDR2 from the germline V gene are MGHRA and YSYEKL. This CDR3 has 13 amino acids.

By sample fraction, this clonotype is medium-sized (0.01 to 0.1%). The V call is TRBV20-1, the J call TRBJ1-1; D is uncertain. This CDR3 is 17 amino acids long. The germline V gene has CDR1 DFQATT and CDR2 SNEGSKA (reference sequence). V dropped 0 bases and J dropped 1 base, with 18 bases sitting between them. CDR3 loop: CSARDDKGWVGNTEAFF. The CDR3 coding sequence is TGCAGTGCTAGAGACGACAAGGGCTGGGTAGGGAACACTGAAGCTTTCTTT.

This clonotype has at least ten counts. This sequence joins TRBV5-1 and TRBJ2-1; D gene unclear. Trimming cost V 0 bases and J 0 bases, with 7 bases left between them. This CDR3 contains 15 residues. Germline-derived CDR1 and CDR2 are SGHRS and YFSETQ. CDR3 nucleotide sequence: TGCGCCAGCAGCTTGGGGAGAAGCTCCTACAATGAGCAGTTCTTC. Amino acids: CASSLGRSSYNEQFF.

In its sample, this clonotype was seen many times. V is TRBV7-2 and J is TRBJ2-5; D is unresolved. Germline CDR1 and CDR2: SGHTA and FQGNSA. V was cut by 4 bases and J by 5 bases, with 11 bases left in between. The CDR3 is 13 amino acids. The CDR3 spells CASSSDIGETQYF. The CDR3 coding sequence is TGTGCCAGCAGCTCTGACATTGGGGAGACCCAGTACTTC.

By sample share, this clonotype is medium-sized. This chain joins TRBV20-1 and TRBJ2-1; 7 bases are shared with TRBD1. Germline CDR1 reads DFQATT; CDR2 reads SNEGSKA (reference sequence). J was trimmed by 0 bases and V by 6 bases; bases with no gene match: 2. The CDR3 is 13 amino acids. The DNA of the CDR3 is TGCAGTGCCGACAGGGTCTCCTACAATGAGCAGTTCTTC. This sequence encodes CSADRVSYNEQFF.